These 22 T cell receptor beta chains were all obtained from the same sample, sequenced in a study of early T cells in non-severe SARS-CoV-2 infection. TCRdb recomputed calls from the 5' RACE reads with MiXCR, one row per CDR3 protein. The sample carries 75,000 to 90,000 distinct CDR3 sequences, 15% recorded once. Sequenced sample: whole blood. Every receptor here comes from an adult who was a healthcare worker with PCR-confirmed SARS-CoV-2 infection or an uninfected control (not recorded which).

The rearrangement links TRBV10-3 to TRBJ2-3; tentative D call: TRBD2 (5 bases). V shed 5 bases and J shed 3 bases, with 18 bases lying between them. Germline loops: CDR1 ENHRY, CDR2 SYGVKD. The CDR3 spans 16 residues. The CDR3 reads CAISTPGLRRTDTQYF. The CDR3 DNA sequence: TGTGCCATCAGTACCCCCGGACTCCGGCGGACAGATACGCAGTATTTT.

This CDR3 is CASSQARSGEKGMNTEAFF. The CDR3 region has the DNA TGCGCCAGCAGCCAAGCCCGGAGTGGGGAGAAGGGCATGAACACTGAAGCTTTCTTT. This chain connects TRBV4-3 to TRBJ1-1; D uncertain. Germline CDR1 reads LGHNA; CDR2 reads YSLEER. The CDR3 extends over 19 amino acids. V lost 1 base and J lost 0, with 21 bases in between.

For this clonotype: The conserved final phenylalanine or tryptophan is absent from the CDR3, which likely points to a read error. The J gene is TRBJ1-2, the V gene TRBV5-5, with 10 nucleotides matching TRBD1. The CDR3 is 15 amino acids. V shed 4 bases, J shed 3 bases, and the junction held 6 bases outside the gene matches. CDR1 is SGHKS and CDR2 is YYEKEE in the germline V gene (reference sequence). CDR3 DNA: TGTGCCAGCAGCCCTGACAGGGGGCGATACTATGGCTACACCTCC. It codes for CASSPDRGRYYGYTS.

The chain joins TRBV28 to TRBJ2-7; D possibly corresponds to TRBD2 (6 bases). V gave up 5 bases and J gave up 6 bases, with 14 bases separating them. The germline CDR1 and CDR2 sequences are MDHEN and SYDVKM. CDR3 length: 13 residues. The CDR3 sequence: CASSPAPGVEQYF. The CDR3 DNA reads TGTGCCAGCAGTCCCGCCCCGGGAGTCGAGCAGTACTTC.

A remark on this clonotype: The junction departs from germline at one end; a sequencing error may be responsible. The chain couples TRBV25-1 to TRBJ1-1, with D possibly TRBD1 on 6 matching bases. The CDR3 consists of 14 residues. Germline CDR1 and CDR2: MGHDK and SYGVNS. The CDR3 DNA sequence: TGTGCCAGCAGCCAACAGGGCCTGAAGACTGAAGCTTTCTTT. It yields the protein CASSQQGLKTEAFF. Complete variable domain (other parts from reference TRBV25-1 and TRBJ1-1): EADIYQTPRYLVIGTGKKITLECSQTMGHDKMYWYQQDPGMELHLIHYSYGVNSTEKGDLSSESTVSRIRTEHFPLTLESARPSHTSQYLCASSQQGLKTEAFFGQGTRLTVV.

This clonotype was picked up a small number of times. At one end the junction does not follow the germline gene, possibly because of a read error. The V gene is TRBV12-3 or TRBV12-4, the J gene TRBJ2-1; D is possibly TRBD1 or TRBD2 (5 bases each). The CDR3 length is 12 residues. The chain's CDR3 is CASSLFRTIGEF. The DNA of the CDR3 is TGTGCCAGCAGTTTGTTCCGGACAATCGGGGAATTC.

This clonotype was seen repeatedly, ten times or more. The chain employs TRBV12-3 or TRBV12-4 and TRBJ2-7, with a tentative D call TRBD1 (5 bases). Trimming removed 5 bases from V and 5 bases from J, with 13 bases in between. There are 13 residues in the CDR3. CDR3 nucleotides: TGTGCCAGCAGTCCCCCGCCAGGGCACGAGCAGTACTTC. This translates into CASSPPPGHEQYF.

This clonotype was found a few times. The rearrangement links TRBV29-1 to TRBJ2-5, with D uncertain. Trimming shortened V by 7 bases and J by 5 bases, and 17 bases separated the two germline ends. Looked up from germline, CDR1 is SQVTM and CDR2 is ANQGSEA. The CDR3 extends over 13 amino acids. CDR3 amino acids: CSGGTRNGETQYF. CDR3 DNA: TGCAGCGGTGGAACTCGCAACGGGGAGACCCAGTACTTC.

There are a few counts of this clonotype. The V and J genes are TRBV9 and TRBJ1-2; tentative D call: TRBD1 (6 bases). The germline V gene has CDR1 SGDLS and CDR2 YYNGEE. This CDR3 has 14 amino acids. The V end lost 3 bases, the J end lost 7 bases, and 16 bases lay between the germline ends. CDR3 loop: CASSGGTPVRGYTF. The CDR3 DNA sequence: TGTGCCAGCAGCGGCGGGACACCAGTTCGTGGCTACACCTTC. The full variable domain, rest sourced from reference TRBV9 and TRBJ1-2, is DSGVTQTPKHLITATGQRVTLRCSPRSGDLSVYWYQQSLDQGLQFLIQYYNGEERAKGNILERFSAQQFPDLHSELNLSSLELGDSALYFCASSGGTPVRGYTFGSGTRLTVV.

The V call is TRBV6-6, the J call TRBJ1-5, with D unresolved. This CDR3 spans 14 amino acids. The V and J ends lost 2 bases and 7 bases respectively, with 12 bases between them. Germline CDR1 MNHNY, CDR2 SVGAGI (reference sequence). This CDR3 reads CASSYGRSGQPQHF. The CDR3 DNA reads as TGTGCCAGCAGTTACGGGCGGAGTGGCCAGCCCCAGCATTTT.

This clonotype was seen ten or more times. The CDR3 here is CASSLLGGGELFF. In nucleotides, the CDR3 is TGTGCCAGCAGTTTACTAGGCGGGGGGGAGCTGTTTTTT. The V gene is TRBV12-3 or TRBV12-4, the J gene TRBJ2-2, with TRBD2 as a possible D gene (5 bases). V was shortened by 2 bases and J by 8 bases, with 9 bases between the two germline ends. CDR3 length equals 13 residues.

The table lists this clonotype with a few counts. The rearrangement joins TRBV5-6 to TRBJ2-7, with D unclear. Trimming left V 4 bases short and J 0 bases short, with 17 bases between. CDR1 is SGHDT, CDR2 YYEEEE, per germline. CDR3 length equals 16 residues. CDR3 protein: CASSTFRTASSYEQYF. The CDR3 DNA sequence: TGTGCCAGCAGCACTTTTCGGACGGCGAGCTCCTACGAGCAGTACTTC.

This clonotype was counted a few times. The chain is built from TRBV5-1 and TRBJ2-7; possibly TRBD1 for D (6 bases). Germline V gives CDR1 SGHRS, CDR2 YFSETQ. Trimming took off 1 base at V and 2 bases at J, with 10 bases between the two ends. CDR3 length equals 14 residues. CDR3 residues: CASSLNGQTYEQYF. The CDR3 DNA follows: TGCGCCAGCAGCTTGAATGGACAGACCTACGAGCAGTACTTC.

The CDR3 region has the DNA TGCAGTGCTAGATCCGGTAGCTCCCGCGACATTCAGTACTTC. Its protein product is CSARSGSSRDIQYF. V usage is TRBV20-1 and J usage is TRBJ2-4, with no clear D. The germline gives CDR1 DFQATT, CDR2 SNEGSKA (reference sequence). The V end lost 2 bases, the J end lost 8 bases, and 16 bases lay between the germline ends. The CDR3 contains 14 residues.

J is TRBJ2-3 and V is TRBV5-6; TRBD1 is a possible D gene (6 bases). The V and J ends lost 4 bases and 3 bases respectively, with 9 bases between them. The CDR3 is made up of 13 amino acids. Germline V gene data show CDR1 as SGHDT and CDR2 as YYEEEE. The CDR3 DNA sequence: TGTGCCAGCAGCGTAACAGGGACAGATACGCAGTATTTT. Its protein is CASSVTGTDTQYF.

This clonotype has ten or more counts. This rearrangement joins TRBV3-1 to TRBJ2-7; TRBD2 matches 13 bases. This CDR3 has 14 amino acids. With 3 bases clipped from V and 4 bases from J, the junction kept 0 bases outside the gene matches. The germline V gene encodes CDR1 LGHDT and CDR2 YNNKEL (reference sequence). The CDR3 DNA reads TGTGCCAGCAGCCAGGGACTAGCGGGATACGAGCAGTACTTC. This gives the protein CASSQGLAGYEQYF.

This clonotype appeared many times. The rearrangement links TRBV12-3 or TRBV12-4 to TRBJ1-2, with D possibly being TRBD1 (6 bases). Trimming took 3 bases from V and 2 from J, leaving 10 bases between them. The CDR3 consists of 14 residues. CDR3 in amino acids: CASSFSTGNYGYTF. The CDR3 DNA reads TGTGCCAGCAGTTTTTCGACAGGAAACTATGGCTACACCTTC.

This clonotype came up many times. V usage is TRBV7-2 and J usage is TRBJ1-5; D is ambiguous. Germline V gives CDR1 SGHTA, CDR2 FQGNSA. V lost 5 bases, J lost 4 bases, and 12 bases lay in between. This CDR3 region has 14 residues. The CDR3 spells CASSPGLTNQPQHF. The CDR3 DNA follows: TGTGCCAGCAGCCCCGGACTGACGAATCAGCCCCAGCATTTT. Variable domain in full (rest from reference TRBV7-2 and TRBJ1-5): GAGVSQSPSNKVTEKGKDVELRCDPISGHTALYWYRQSLGQGLEFLIYFQGNSAPDKSGLPSDRFSAERTGGSVSTLTIQRTQQEDSAVYLCASSPGLTNQPQHFGDGTRLSIL.

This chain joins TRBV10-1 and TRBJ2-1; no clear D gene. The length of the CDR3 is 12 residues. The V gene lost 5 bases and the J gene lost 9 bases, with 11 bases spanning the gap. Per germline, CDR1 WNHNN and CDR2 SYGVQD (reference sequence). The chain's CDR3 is CASSTGPAEQFF. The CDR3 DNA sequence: TGCGCCAGCAGTACGGGTCCCGCTGAGCAGTTCTTC.

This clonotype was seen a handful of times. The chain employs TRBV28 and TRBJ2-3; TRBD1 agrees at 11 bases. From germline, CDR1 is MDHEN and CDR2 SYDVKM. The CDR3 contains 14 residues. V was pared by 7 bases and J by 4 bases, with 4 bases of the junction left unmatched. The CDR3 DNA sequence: TGTGCCAGCAAGGGACAGGGGGTTTCAGATACGCAGTATTTT. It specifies CASKGQGVSDTQYF.

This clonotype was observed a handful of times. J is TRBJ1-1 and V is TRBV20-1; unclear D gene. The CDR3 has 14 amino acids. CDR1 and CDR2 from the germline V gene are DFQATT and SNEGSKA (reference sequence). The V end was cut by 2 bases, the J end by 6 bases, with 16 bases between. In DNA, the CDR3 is TGCAGTGCTAGAAATAGGGCAGGTCCTTCTGAAGCTTTCTTT. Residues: CSARNRAGPSEAFF.

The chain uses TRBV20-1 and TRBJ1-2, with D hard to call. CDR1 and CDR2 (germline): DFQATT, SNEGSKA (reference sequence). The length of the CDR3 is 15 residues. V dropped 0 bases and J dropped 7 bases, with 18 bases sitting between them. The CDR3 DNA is TGCAGTGCTAGAGATAGGTGGGGTTTATCACTTGGCTACACCTTC. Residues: CSARDRWGLSLGYTF.